Sequencing of this T cell receptor (beta chain) was carried out in a study of blood T cell repertoires in COVID-19. Study context: COVID-19 samples, acute and convalescent, were from the United States, Italy and Spain.

Produced via immunoSEQ multiplex PCR; TCRdb's table is partial and in-frame only. The sample yields tens of thousands of clones, about 90% seen once. CDR1 is SQVTM and CDR2 is ANQGSEA in the germline V gene. The CDR3 has 13 residues. V was shortened by 2 bases and J by 10 bases, with 17 bases between the two germline ends. This chain links TRBV29-1 with TRBJ1-2, with D maybe TRBD1 (6 bases). Sequencing was done on a sample of peripheral blood. The clonotype comes from a man aged 70 or older with active COVID-19. The CDR3 DNA is TGCAGCGTTGAAAGATCACAGGGCCAATCCTACACCTTC. It codes for CSVERSQGQSYTF.